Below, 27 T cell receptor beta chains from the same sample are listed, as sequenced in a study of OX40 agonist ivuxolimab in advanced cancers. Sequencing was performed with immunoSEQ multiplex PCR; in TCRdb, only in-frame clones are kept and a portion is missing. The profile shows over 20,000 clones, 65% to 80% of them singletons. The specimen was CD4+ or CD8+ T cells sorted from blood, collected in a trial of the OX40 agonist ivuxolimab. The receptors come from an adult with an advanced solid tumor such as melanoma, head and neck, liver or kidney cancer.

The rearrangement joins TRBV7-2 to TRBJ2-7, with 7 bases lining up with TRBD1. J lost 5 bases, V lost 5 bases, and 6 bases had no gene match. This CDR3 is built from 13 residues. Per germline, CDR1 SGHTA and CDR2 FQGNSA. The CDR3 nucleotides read TGTGCCAGCAGCCTGAAGACAGGGAACGAGCAGTACTTC. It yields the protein CASSLKTGNEQYF.

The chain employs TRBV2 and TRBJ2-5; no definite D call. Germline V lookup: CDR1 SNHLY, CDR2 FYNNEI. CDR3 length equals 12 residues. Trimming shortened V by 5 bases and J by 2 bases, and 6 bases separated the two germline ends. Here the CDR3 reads CASSTLQETQYF. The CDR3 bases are TGTGCCAGCAGTACTCTACAAGAGACCCAGTACTTC.

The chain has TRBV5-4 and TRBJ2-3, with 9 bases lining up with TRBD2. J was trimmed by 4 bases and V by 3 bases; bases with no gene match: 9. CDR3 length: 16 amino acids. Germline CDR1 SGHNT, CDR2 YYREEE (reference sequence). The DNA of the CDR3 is TGTGCCAGCAGCTATCAGAGCGGGGGGCCCGCAGATACGCAGTATTTT. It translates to CASSYQSGGPADTQYF. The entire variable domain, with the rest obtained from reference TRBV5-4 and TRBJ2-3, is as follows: ETGVTQSPTHLIKTRGQQVTLRCSSQSGHNTVSWYQQALGQGPQFIFQYYREEENGRGNFPPRFSGLQFPNYSSELNVNALELDDSALYLCASSYQSGGPADTQYFGPGTRLTVL.

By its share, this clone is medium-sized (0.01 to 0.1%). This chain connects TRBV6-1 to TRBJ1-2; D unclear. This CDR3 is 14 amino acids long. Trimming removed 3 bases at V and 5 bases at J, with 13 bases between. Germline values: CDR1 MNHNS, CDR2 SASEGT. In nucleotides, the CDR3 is TGTGCCAGCAGTGAGGAGCTCGAGACTTATGGCTACACCTTC. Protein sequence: CASSEELETYGYTF.

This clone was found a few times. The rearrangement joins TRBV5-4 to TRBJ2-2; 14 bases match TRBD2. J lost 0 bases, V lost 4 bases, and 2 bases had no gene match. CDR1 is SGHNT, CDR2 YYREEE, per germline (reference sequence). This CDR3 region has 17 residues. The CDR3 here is CASSRTSGGPNTGELFF. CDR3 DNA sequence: TGTGCCAGCAGCCGGACTAGCGGGGGGCCGAACACCGGGGAGCTGTTTTTT.

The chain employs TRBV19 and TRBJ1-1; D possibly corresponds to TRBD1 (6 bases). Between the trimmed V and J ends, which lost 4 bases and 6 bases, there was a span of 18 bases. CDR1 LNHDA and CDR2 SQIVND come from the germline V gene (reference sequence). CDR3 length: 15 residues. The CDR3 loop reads CASSNIQGLKAEAFF. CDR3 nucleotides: TGTGCCAGTAGTAACATACAGGGTTTAAAGGCTGAAGCTTTCTTT.

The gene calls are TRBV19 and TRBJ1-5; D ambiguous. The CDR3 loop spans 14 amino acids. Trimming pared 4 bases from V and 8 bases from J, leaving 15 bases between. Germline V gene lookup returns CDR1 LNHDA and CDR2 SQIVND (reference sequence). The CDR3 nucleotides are TGTGCCAGTAGTACCCCGGAGGGCGTTAAGCCCCAGCATTTT. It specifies CASSTPEGVKPQHF.

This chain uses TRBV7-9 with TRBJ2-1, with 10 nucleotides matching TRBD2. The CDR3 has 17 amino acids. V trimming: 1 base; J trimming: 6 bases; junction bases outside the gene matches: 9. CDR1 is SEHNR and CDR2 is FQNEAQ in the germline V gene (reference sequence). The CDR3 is CASSLGLAGAPVNEQFF. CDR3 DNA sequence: TGTGCCAGCAGCTTAGGGCTAGCGGGGGCCCCTGTCAATGAGCAGTTCTTC.

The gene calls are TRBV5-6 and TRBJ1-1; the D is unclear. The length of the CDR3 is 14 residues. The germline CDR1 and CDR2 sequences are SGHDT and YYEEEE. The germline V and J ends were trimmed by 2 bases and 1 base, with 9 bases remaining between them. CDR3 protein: CASSFLTWNTEAFF. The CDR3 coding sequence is TGTGCCAGCAGCTTCCTTACATGGAACACTGAAGCTTTCTTT.

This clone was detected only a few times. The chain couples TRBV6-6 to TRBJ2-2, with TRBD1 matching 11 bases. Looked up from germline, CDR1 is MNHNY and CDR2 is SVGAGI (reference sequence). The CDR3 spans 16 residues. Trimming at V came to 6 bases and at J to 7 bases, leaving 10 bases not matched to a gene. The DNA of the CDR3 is TGTGCCAGCAGCCGAATTGGACAGGGGGCGAACGGGGAGCTGTTTTTT. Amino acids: CASSRIGQGANGELFF.

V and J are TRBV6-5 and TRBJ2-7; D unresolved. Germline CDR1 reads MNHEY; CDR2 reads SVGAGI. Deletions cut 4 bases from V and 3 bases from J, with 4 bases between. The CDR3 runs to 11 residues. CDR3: CASSSDYEQYF. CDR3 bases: TGTGCCAGCAGTTCCGACTACGAGCAGTACTTC.

In DNA, the CDR3 is TGTGCCAGCAGCTTTCCGGGACGGGTGAACACTGAAGCTTTCTTT. Residues: CASSFPGRVNTEAFF. The genes are TRBV6-6 and TRBJ1-1; D is possibly TRBD1 (5 bases). The CDR3 contains 15 residues. CDR1 and CDR2 from the germline V gene are MNHNY and SVGAGI (reference sequence). Between the trimmed V and J ends, which lost 6 bases and 0 bases, there was a span of 14 bases.

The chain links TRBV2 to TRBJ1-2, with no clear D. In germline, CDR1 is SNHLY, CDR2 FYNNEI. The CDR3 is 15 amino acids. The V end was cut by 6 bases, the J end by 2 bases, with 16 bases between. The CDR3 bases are TGTGCCAGCAGCCCTAGGACGGAAGGGAACTATGGCTACACCTTC. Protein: CASSPRTEGNYGYTF.

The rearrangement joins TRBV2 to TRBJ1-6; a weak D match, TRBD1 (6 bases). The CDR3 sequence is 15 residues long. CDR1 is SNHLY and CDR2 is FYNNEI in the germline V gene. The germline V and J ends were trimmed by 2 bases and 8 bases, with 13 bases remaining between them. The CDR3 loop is CASSERTARDSPLHF. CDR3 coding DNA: TGTGCCAGCAGTGAAAGGACAGCCCGGGATTCACCCCTCCACTTT.

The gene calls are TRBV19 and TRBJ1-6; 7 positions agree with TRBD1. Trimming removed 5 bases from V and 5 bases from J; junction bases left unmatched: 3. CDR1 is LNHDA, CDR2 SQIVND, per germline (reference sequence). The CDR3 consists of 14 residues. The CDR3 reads CASSPTGDNSPLHF. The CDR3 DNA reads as TGTGCCAGTAGTCCAACAGGGGATAATTCACCCCTCCACTTT.

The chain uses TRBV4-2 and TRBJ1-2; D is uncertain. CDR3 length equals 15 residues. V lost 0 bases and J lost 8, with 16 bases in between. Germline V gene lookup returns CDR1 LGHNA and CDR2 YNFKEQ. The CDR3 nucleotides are TGTGCCAGCAGCCAAGAATCCTCTTTGTGGCAGGGCTACACCTTC. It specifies CASSQESSLWQGYTF.

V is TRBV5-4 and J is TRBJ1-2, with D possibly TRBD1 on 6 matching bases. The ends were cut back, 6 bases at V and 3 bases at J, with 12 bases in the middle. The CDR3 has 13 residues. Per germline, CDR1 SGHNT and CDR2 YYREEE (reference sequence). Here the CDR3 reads CASTVNRDYGYTF. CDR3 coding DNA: TGTGCCAGCACAGTTAACAGGGACTATGGCTACACCTTC. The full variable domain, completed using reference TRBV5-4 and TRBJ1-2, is ETGVTQSPTHLIKTRGQQVTLRCSSQSGHNTVSWYQQALGQGPQFIFQYYREEENGRGNFPPRFSGLQFPNYSSELNVNALELDDSALYLCASTVNRDYGYTFGSGTRLTVV.

The CDR3 DNA sequence: TGTGCCAGCAGCTTAACCGGTTCCGGGGGCCTTTACAATGAGCAGTTCTTC. It specifies CASSLTGSGGLYNEQFF. This sequence joins TRBV7-3 and TRBJ2-1; D possibly uses TRBD1 or TRBD2 (6 bases each). The germline CDR1 and CDR2 sequences are SGHTA and FQGTGA. Trimming removed 0 bases at V and 4 bases at J, with 16 bases between. The CDR3 loop spans 17 amino acids.

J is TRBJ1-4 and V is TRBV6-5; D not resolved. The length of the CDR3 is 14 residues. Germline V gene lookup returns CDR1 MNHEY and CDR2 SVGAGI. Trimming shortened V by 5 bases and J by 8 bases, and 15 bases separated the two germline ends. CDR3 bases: TGTGCCAGCAGTCCCAACTACCTCTTGGAAAAACTGTTTTTT. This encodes CASSPNYLLEKLFF.

The CDR3 sequence is CASSLDPVGVNEQFF. The CDR3 DNA sequence: TGTGCCAGCAGCTTAGATCCGGTAGGTGTCAATGAGCAGTTCTTC. The rearrangement joins TRBV5-5 to TRBJ2-1; the D is unclear. Between the trimmed V and J ends, which lost 2 bases and 6 bases, there was a span of 15 bases. The germline V gene encodes CDR1 SGHKS and CDR2 YYEKEE (reference sequence). The CDR3 is made up of 15 amino acids.

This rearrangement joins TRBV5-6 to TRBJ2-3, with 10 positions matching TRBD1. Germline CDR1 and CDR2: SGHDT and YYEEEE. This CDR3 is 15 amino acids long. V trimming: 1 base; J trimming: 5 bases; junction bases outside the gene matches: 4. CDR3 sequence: CASSLQDRGRDTQYF. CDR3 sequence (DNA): TGTGCCAGCAGCTTGCAGGACAGGGGGAGAGATACGCAGTATTTT.

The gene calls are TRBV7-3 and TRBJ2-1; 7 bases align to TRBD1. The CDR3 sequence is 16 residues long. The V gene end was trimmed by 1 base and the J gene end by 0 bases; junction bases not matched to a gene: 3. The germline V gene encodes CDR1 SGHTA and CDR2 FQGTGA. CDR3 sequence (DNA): TGTGCCAGCAGCTTAATCGGGGACAGCTCCTACAATGAGCAGTTCTTC. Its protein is CASSLIGDSSYNEQFF. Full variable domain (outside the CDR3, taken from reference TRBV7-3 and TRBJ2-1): GAGVSQTPSNKVTEKGKYVELRCDPISGHTALYWYRQSLGQGPEFLIYFQGTGAADDSGLPNDRFFAVRPEGSVSTLKIQRTERGDSAVYLCASSLIGDSSYNEQFFGPGTRLTVL.

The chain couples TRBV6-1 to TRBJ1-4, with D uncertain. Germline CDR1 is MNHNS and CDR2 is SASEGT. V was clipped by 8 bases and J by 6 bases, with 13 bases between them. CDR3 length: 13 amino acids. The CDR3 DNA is TGTGCCAGCGGGTGGGAGATCGATGAAAAACTGTTTTTT. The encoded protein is CASGWEIDEKLFF.

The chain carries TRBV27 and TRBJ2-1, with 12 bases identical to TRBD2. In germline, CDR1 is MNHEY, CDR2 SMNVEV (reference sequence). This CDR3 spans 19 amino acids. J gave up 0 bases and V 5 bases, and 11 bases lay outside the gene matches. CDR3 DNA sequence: TGTGCCAGCAGTCCTAGACTAGCGGGGGCGACAAGCTCCTACAATGAGCAGTTCTTC. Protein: CASSPRLAGATSSYNEQFF.

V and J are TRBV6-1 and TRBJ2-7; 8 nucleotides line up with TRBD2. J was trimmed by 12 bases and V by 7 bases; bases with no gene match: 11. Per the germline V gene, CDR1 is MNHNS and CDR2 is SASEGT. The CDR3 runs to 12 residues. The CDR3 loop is CASNDGGGGPYF. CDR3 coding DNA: TGTGCCAGCAACGATGGGGGCGGGGGGCCGTACTTC.

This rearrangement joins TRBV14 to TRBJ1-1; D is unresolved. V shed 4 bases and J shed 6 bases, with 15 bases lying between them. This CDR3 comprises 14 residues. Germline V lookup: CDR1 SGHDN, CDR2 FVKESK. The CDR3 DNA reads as TGTGCCAGCAGCCGGATTGATGTGGGGTCTGAAGCTTTCTTT. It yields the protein CASSRIDVGSEAFF.

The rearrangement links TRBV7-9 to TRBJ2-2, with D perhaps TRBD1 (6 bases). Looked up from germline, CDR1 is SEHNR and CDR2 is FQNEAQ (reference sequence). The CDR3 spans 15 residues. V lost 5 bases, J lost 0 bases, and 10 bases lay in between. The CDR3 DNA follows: TGTGCCAGCAGCCCCGGGACAACGAACACCGGGGAGCTGTTTTTT. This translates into CASSPGTTNTGELFF.